The sequence of this T cell receptor beta chain was determined in a study of cytomegalovirus exposure and HLA in healthy donors. Study context: The study's early data release held tens of millions of unique TCRs from HLA-typed donors.

PCR employed 60 Vbeta and 13 Jbeta primers. Sequencing used immunoSEQ multiplex PCR; TCRdb keeps in-frame clones, though not all of them. The data hold under 150,000 clones, with 81% observed a single time. Germline CDR1 and CDR2: KGHSH and LQKENI. The CDR3 totals 14 residues. The junction had 5 bases not matched to a gene; V was cut back by 3 bases and J by 4 bases. The specimen sequenced was PBMCs. This TCR was recovered from a man younger than 35 in good health and CMV-seronegative. This chain uses TRBV18 with TRBJ1-2; 7 nucleotides match TRBD1. The CDR3 bases are TGTGCCAGCTCACCCCCCACAGGGGCCTATGGCTACACCTTC. Translation: CASSPPTGAYGYTF.